In its sample, the clone carrying this TCR beta chain was seen once. Here immunoSEQ multiplex PCR was the method, and the copy in TCRdb shows in-frame clones only, minus some. The data hold about 370,000 clones, with roughly nine tenths observed a single time. The record originates from a study of Ad26.COV2.S vaccination and SARS-CoV-2 variants. Study context: Dosing was one shot or two shots 56 days apart.

Treatment in this sample: some 19 received Ad26.COV2.S at low or high dose, single or two shots; about five received placebo; per-sample allocation not given. Day 63 following the first vaccine or placebo injection was when the samples were taken. Wuhan-strain spike was delivered by a replication-incompetent Ad26 vector. V dropped 4 bases and J dropped 3; count of bases not matched to a gene: 7. Germline V CDR1 and CDR2: KGHSH, LQKENI. The CDR3 spans 15 residues. The J gene is TRBJ1-1, the V gene TRBV18; TRBD1 matches at 8 bases. This clonotype was sampled from a person aged 18 to 59 who received the Ad26.COV2.S COVID-19 vaccine or a placebo. The sequences come from peripheral blood, collected in a trial of Ad26.COV2.S vaccine versus placebo. CDR3: CASSRETGGDTEAFF. DNA for the CDR3: TGTGCCAGCTCACGTGAAACAGGGGGAGACACTGAAGCTTTCTTT.